The 4 T cell receptor beta chains listed next were all sequenced from one sample in a study of cytomegalovirus exposure and HLA in healthy donors. Use of 60 Vbeta and 13 Jbeta primers characterized the PCR. Profiling relied on immunoSEQ multiplex PCR, and the TCRdb table lists in-frame clones only, not all of them. The sample shows under 150,000 clones, about four fifths of them seen only once. Sample: PBMCs. The receptors derive from a woman aged 40 to 55 in good health and CMV-seropositive.

This chain uses TRBV28 with TRBJ2-7, with 7 positions matching TRBD2. This CDR3 contains 14 residues. Germline CDR1 and CDR2: MDHEN and SYDVKM. V lost 8 bases to trimming and J lost 2 bases; unmatched junction nucleotides: 9. This chain's CDR3 is CASPEREAPYEQYF. CDR3 nucleotide sequence: TGTGCCAGCCCGGAACGGGAGGCCCCCTACGAGCAGTACTTC.

V gene TRBV2 combines with J gene TRBJ2-7; possible D gene TRBD1, 7 bases. Trimming pared 3 bases from V and 4 bases from J, leaving 16 bases between. The CDR3 sequence is 15 residues long. Germline V gene data show CDR1 as SNHLY and CDR2 as FYNNEI. In DNA, the CDR3 is TGTGCCAGCAGTGAGGGGGGACAGTCATTTTACGAGCAGTACTTC. This gives the protein CASSEGGQSFYEQYF.

The rearrangement uses TRBV5-1 and TRBJ2-7, with D maybe TRBD2 (5 bases). The germline V gene has CDR1 SGHRS and CDR2 YFSETQ. This CDR3 spans 15 amino acids. Trimming left V 1 base short and J 1 base short, with 12 bases between. The CDR3, as DNA: TGCGCCAGCAGCTTGCAAGGTGGGAGTTCCTACGAGCAGTACTTC. This gives the protein CASSLQGGSSYEQYF.

This CDR3 is CASDDRYNEQFF. The CDR3, as DNA: TGTGCCAGTGATGACAGGTACAATGAGCAGTTCTTC. This chain uses TRBV19 with TRBJ2-1, with a weak D call TRBD1 (6 bases). The V gene lost 8 bases and the J gene lost 4 bases, with 9 bases spanning the gap. CDR1 and CDR2 (germline): LNHDA, SQIVND (reference sequence). The CDR3 extends over 12 amino acids.